Presented here are 32 T cell receptor beta chains from one specimen sequenced in a study of spatial heterogeneity in lung cancer. General study points: How many expanded intratumoral alpha and beta TCRs were present tracked the tumor mutation count, which was a count of nonsynonymous mutations.

No antigen is known for these receptors. Indicated time point: sample taken at primary tumor resection. TCRdb passed the 5' RACE reads through MiXCR, listing each CDR3 protein once. This table has 21,000 or so distinct CDR3 sequences, under 8% appearing once. Specimen: lung tumor tissue, collected at surgery. The receptors originated from a male donor with early-stage non-small cell lung cancer.

This clonotype was observed many times. The chain recombines TRBV4-1 with TRBJ2-6; 7 positions match TRBD2. CDR1 is MGHRA and CDR2 is YSYEKL in the germline V gene. J gave up 4 bases and V 3 bases, and 9 bases lay outside the gene matches. This CDR3 is built from 17 residues. The CDR3 here is CASSHAVAGAGANVLTF. The CDR3 bases are TGCGCCAGCAGCCATGCAGTGGCGGGAGCCGGGGCCAACGTCCTGACTTTC.

The chain combines TRBV6-5 with TRBJ2-6; no firm D call. CDR1 is MNHEY, CDR2 SVGAGI, per germline. V was trimmed by 0 bases and J by 0 bases, leaving 6 bases between them. This CDR3 comprises 16 residues. The CDR3 nucleotides read TGTGCCAGCAGTTACTCCCATAACTCTGGGGCCAACGTCCTGACTTTC. Protein sequence: CASSYSHNSGANVLTF.

The V call is TRBV5-5, the J call TRBJ1-5; D is undetermined. The CDR3 is made up of 13 amino acids. The V gene's germline CDR1 is SGHKS and CDR2 YYEKEE (reference sequence). The V and J ends lost 2 bases and 1 base respectively, with 4 bases between them. The CDR3 spells CASSFASNQPQHF. In DNA form, the CDR3 reads TGTGCCAGCAGCTTCGCAAGCAATCAGCCCCAGCATTTT. Full variable domain (missing parts from reference TRBV5-5 and TRBJ1-5): DAGVTQSPTHLIKTRGQQVTLRCSPISGHKSVSWYQQVLGQGPQFIFQYYEKEERGRGNFPDRFSARQFPNYSSELNVNALLLGDSALYLCASSFASNQPQHFGDGTRLSIL.

This sequence joins TRBV7-2 and TRBJ2-3, with 16 bases identical to TRBD2. This CDR3 is 18 amino acids long. Per the germline V gene, CDR1 is SGHTA and CDR2 is FQGNSA. Trimming cost V 2 bases and J 3 bases; bases outside gene matches: 5. Here the CDR3 reads CASSLWGLAGGPTDTQYF. The CDR3 DNA sequence: TGTGCCAGCAGCTTATGGGGACTAGCGGGAGGGCCAACAGATACGCAGTATTTT.

This clonotype was detected only a few times. The genes are TRBV10-3 and TRBJ2-4; 11 bases are a match to TRBD1. The ends lost 3 bases at V and 8 bases at J; junction bases unmatched: 9. CDR1 ENHRY and CDR2 SYGVKD come from the germline V gene. The CDR3 loop spans 16 amino acids. CDR3: CAISDRAPGQGDIQYF. As DNA, the CDR3 is TGTGCCATCAGTGATAGGGCCCCGGGACAGGGGGACATTCAGTACTTC.

This clonotype occurred many times. This chain links TRBV20-1 with TRBJ2-7; 10 nucleotides agree with TRBD1. The CDR3 runs 14 residues. Unmatched junction bases numbered 12, after V lost 6 bases and J lost 7 bases. Looked up from germline, CDR1 is DFQATT and CDR2 is SNEGSKA (reference sequence). In nucleotides, the CDR3 is TGCAGTGCCTCCGAAGGGACAGGGGTGTGGGAGCAGTACTTC. Encoded protein: CSASEGTGVWEQYF.

This clonotype was seen many times. The chain's CDR3 is CASSLPDRANTEAFF. The CDR3 region has the DNA TGTGCCAGCAGTTTACCTGACAGGGCGAACACTGAAGCTTTCTTT. This chain connects TRBV12-3 or TRBV12-4 to TRBJ1-1; TRBD1 matches at 7 bases. The CDR3 is 15 residues long. V trimming: 2 bases; J trimming: 1 base; junction bases outside the gene matches: 4.

This clonotype was detected ten times or more. The genes are TRBV7-2 and TRBJ2-1, with 8 nucleotides matching TRBD2. CDR3 length equals 14 residues. The V gene's germline CDR1 is SGHTA and CDR2 FQGNSA. V trimming: 2 bases; J trimming: 8 bases; junction bases outside the gene matches: 5. CDR3 amino acids: CASSLTGGPHEQFF. The CDR3 nucleotides read TGTGCCAGCAGCTTAACGGGAGGGCCCCATGAGCAGTTCTTC.

At least ten counts were recorded for this clonotype. The V gene is TRBV20-1, the J gene TRBJ2-7; 12 positions match TRBD2. The CDR3 is 13 amino acids. The germline CDR1 and CDR2 sequences are DFQATT and SNEGSKA (reference sequence). J gave up 7 bases and V 5 bases, and 6 bases lay outside the gene matches. CDR3 nucleotide sequence: TGCAGTGCTCCCCTAGCGGGGGGGCGAGAGCAGTACTTC. This codes for CSAPLAGGREQYF.

The table lists this clonotype with a count of one. V gene TRBV7-3 combines with J gene TRBJ1-5; D not resolved. V shed 4 bases and J shed 5 bases, with 9 bases lying between them. This CDR3 is 13 amino acids long. The germline CDR1 and CDR2 sequences are SGHTA and FQGTGA. CDR3 sequence: CASSYGRDQPQHF. The CDR3 DNA sequence: TGTGCCAGCAGCTACGGGAGAGATCAGCCCCAGCATTTT.

Ten or more counts support this clonotype. The J gene is TRBJ2-4, the V gene TRBV15; TRBD1 might be the D (6 bases). This CDR3 contains 15 residues. Per the germline V gene, CDR1 is LNHNV and CDR2 is YYDKDF (reference sequence). V lost 5 bases and J 4 bases, leaving 15 bases between the germline ends. In DNA form, the CDR3 reads TGTGCCACCAGCCTGCCCAGGGACATTAAAAACATTCAGTACTTC. This encodes CATSLPRDIKNIQYF.

This chain joins TRBV20-1 and TRBJ2-3, with 7 bases that match TRBD1. The germline gives CDR1 DFQATT, CDR2 SNEGSKA (reference sequence). V was pared by 2 bases and J by 4 bases, with 6 bases of the junction left unmatched. The CDR3 is 14 residues long. DNA for the CDR3: TGCAGTGCTAGAAGGGGGCCTTTCTCAGATACGCAGTATTTT. Protein: CSARRGPFSDTQYF.

The V gene is TRBV2, the J gene TRBJ2-1; 7 nucleotides match TRBD1. The CDR3 has 12 amino acids. Germline V lookup: CDR1 SNHLY, CDR2 FYNNEI. V shed 5 bases and J 14 bases; nucleotides not matched to a gene: 9. CDR3 residues: CASSRGTAPEFF. The DNA of the CDR3 is TGTGCCAGCAGTAGAGGGACAGCCCCGGAGTTCTTC.

This clonotype has ten or more counts. V usage is TRBV5-1 and J usage is TRBJ2-3; no definite D call. The V and J ends lost 0 bases and 1 base respectively, with 9 bases between them. Looked up from germline, CDR1 is SGHRS and CDR2 is YFSETQ. CDR3 size: 15 residues. CDR3 loop: CASSLGRAGTDTQYF. CDR3 DNA: TGCGCCAGCAGCTTGGGGAGAGCAGGCACAGATACGCAGTATTTT.

With respect to this clonotype: With a much larger clone just one base away, this may be a read error. The chain uses TRBV13 and TRBJ1-4; 9 nucleotides match TRBD1. Germline loops: CDR1 PRHDT, CDR2 FYEKMQ (reference sequence). The CDR3 is 15 residues long. CDR3 DNA sequence: TGTGCCAGCAGACCCCGGGACAGGGAGAATGAAAAACTGCTTTTT. Its protein product is CASRPRDRENEKLLF.

Details on this clonotype: A read error may explain this, as a much larger clone is one base away. This chain uses TRBV28 with TRBJ2-7; 7 bases agree with TRBD1. The CDR3 has 15 amino acids. CDR1 MDHEN and CDR2 SYDVKM come from the germline V gene. The CDR3 DNA is TGTCCCAGCAGTCTGCCAACAGGGGCCTCCTACGAGCAGTACTTC. Amino acids: CPSSLPTGASYEQYF.

The table lists this clonotype with a few counts. The chain has TRBV6-2 or TRBV6-3 and TRBJ2-7; perhaps TRBD2 as D (6 bases). This CDR3 comprises 13 residues. V was pared by 6 bases and J by 2 bases, with 11 bases between. Germline lookup yields CDR1 MNHEY and CDR2 SVGEGT. The CDR3 here is CASSLSGAYEQYF. CDR3 coding DNA: TGTGCCAGCAGCCTTAGCGGAGCCTACGAGCAGTACTTC.

The table lists this clonotype with many counts. The chain joins TRBV9 to TRBJ2-1; D may be TRBD2 (6 bases). The V end lost 2 bases, the J end lost 8 bases, and 20 bases lay between the germline ends. This CDR3 has 16 residues. CDR1 SGDLS and CDR2 YYNGEE come from the germline V gene. This CDR3 reads CASSVDPPGGEDEQFF. Written as DNA, the CDR3 is TGTGCCAGCAGCGTGGATCCCCCAGGCGGGGAGGATGAGCAGTTCTTC.

This clonotype was recorded at least ten times. The chain uses TRBV28 and TRBJ1-6; TRBD1 matches 8 bases. Germline CDR1 reads MDHEN; CDR2 reads SYDVKM. V shed 4 bases and J 10 bases; nucleotides not matched to a gene: 12. This CDR3 region has 16 residues. CDR3 DNA sequence: TGTGCCAGCAGTTCCACGACAGGGGATGTAGGGTCACCCCTCCACTTT. It codes for CASSSTTGDVGSPLHF.

This clonotype has a count of ten or more. The gene calls are TRBV9 and TRBJ2-1; 9 bases map to TRBD2. Per germline, CDR1 SGDLS and CDR2 YYNGEE. The trim removed 0 bases at V and 9 bases at J, leaving 7 bases unmatched. The CDR3 has 15 residues. CDR3 nucleotides: TGTGCCAGCAGCGTAGGTAGCGGGAGCCCTATTGAGCAGTTCTTC. It encodes CASSVGSGSPIEQFF.

Worth noting for this clonotype: This sequence may be a read error, since a much larger clone differs from it by one base. Because it lacks the conserved phenylalanine or tryptophan at the end, this CDR3 is likely a read error. The chain combines TRBV20-1 with TRBJ2-6; D gene uncertain. V was trimmed by 5 bases and J by 5 bases, leaving 13 bases between them. Looked up from germline, CDR1 is DFQATT and CDR2 is SNEGSKA (reference sequence). This CDR3 contains 14 residues. This chain's CDR3 is CSAPPGVWANVLTS. The CDR3 region has the DNA TGCAGTGCTCCCCCTGGGGTCTGGGCCAACGTCCTGACTTCC.

This clonotype was recorded many times. J is TRBJ2-1 and V is TRBV20-1; 11 positions match TRBD2. CDR1 DFQATT and CDR2 SNEGSKA come from the germline V gene (reference sequence). Losses at the gene ends were 6 bases for V and 0 bases for J; bases not matched to a gene: 13. This CDR3 is built from 18 residues. The CDR3 bases are TGCAGTGCGGAGTCCGGGACTAGCGGAAAATTCTCCTACAATGAGCAGTTCTTC. Protein product: CSAESGTSGKFSYNEQFF.

This clonotype was detected many times. The chain carries TRBV4-1 and TRBJ1-4; a possible D gene is TRBD1 (6 bases). V was clipped by 6 bases and J by 0 bases, with 17 bases between them. The CDR3 is 17 amino acids. CDR1 is MGHRA and CDR2 is YSYEKL in the germline V gene. The CDR3 DNA is TGCGCCAGCAGACTCAACAGGGCTTATGCAACTAATGAAAAACTGTTTTTT. This codes for CASRLNRAYATNEKLFF.

The J gene is TRBJ1-5, the V gene TRBV24-1; tentative D call: TRBD1 (5 bases). Germline V gene sequence: CDR1 KGHDR, CDR2 SFDVKD. The V end was cut by 11 bases, the J end by 3 bases, with 13 bases between. The CDR3 consists of 13 residues. CDR3 sequence reads: CAIGDSNNQPQHF. The DNA of the CDR3 is TGTGCCATCGGTGACAGTAACAATCAGCCCCAGCATTTT.

The chain employs TRBV6-5 and TRBJ2-5; D remains unclear. This CDR3 contains 13 residues. Trimming took off 1 base at V and 5 bases at J, with 8 bases between the two ends. Germline V gives CDR1 MNHEY, CDR2 SVGAGI. The CDR3 DNA is TGTGCCAGCAGTTACTTTGCTGGGGAGACCCAGTACTTC. It is translated as CASSYFAGETQYF.

This clonotype was counted a few times. This chain connects TRBV12-3 or TRBV12-4 to TRBJ2-7; D is uncertain. The ends were cut back, 7 bases at V and 2 bases at J, with 24 bases in the middle. The CDR3 consists of 17 residues. The CDR3 region is CASTFTLAQVPPYEQYF. The CDR3 nucleotides are TGTGCCAGCACCTTTACCCTTGCCCAAGTGCCCCCCTACGAGCAGTACTTC.

There are a few counts of this clonotype. The J gene is TRBJ1-2, the V gene TRBV6-1; D unresolved. Trimming removed 7 bases from V and 3 bases from J, with 9 bases in between. From germline, CDR1 is MNHNS and CDR2 SASEGT. The CDR3 consists of 12 residues. The CDR3 sequence is CASKLWDYGYTF. In nucleotides, the CDR3 is TGTGCCAGCAAATTGTGGGACTATGGCTACACCTTC.

In this sample, this clonotype turned up many times. This sequence joins TRBV18 and TRBJ2-7; 8 nucleotides align to TRBD1. The CDR3 has 14 amino acids. V lost 4 bases, J lost 0 bases, and 2 bases stayed unmatched. Per the germline V gene, CDR1 is KGHSH and CDR2 is LQKENI. The CDR3 region has the DNA TGTGCCAGCTCACGGACAGGGAGCTCCTACGAGCAGTACTTC. It codes for CASSRTGSSYEQYF.

This clonotype was seen repeatedly, ten times or more. The J gene is TRBJ2-5, the V gene TRBV5-5; no clear D gene. V gave up 1 base and J gave up 5 bases, with 9 bases separating them. In germline, CDR1 is SGHKS, CDR2 YYEKEE (reference sequence). There are 13 residues in the CDR3. CDR3 bases: TGTGCCAGCAGCTTGAGTCTAAGGGAGACCCAGTACTTC. This sequence encodes CASSLSLRETQYF.

Many counts were recorded for this clonotype. The rearrangement links TRBV6-5 to TRBJ2-3; possibly TRBD2 for D (6 bases). The germline V gene encodes CDR1 MNHEY and CDR2 SVGAGI. Trimming shortened V by 3 bases and J by 4 bases, and 14 bases separated the two germline ends. The CDR3 consists of 15 residues. CDR3 loop: CASSYSTSGADTQYF. In nucleotides, the CDR3 is TGTGCCAGCAGTTATTCGACTAGTGGAGCAGATACGCAGTATTTT.

At least ten counts were recorded for this clonotype. Relative to the germline gene, one junction end is altered; a read error may explain this. The chain is built from TRBV28 and TRBJ2-7; unclear D gene. This CDR3 is 13 amino acids long. Germline V gene lookup returns CDR1 MDHEN and CDR2 SYDVKM. The CDR3 DNA is TGTGCCAGCGGTTTGGACGGCCGCTACGAGCAGTACTTC. Its translation: CASGLDGRYEQYF.

This clonotype was detected only a few times. This rearrangement joins TRBV18 to TRBJ1-4; D gene ambiguous. CDR3 size: 14 residues. The germline gives CDR1 KGHSH, CDR2 LQKENI. V was cut by 3 bases and J by 0 bases, with 5 bases left in between. The chain's CDR3 is CASSPTATNEKLFF. The CDR3 DNA reads TGTGCCAGCTCACCGACTGCAACTAATGAAAAACTGTTTTTT.